The entry that follows covers one T cell receptor beta chain sequence. The record originates from a study of control samples from healthy donors and cancer patients. V was clipped by 4 bases and J by 6 bases; unmatched bases: 6. The CDR3 covers 14 residues. Looked up from germline, CDR1 is SGHRS and CDR2 is YFSETQ. This table comes from immunoSEQ multiplex PCR, and its TCRdb copy is limited to in-frame clones, with some not included. The sample has about 250,000 clones, about 80% seen once. Sequencing used PBMCs. V is TRBV5-1 and J is TRBJ2-1; 8 bases map to TRBD2. The clonotype comes from a woman aged 55-69 years with lung cancer. In nucleotides, the CDR3 is TGCGCCAGCAGCGGGACGACTAGCGTCAATGAGCAGTTCTTC. Its protein product is CASSGTTSVNEQFF.